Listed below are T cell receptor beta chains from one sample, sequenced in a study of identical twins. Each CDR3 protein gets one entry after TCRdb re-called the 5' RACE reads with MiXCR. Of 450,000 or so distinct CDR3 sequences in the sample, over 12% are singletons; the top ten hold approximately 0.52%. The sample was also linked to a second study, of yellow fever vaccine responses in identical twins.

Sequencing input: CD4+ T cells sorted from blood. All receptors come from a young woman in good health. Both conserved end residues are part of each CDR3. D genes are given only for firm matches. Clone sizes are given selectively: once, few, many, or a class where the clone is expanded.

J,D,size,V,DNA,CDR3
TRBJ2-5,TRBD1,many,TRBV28,TGTGCCAGCAGCAGATTGGGACAGGGTCGGGGGACCCAGTACTTC,CASSRLGQGRGTQYF
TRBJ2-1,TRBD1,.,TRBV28,TGTGCCAGCAGTTCCACCGGGACAGGCTACAATGAGCAGTTCTTC,CASSSTGTGYNEQFF
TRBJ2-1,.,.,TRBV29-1,TGCAGCGTTGAAGGCAAAGGTCGCAATGAGCAGTTCTTC,CSVEGKGRNEQFF
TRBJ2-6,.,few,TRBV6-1,TGTGCCAGCAGCCGGGAGGGGGCGGCTGGGGCCAACGTCCTGACTTTC,CASSREGAAGANVLTF
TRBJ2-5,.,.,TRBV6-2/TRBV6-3,TGTGCCAGCAGCGGAACCGGGACGCCGAGTGAGACCCAGTACTTC,CASSGTGTPSETQYF
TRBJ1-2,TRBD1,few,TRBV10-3,TGTGCCATCAGACTGACAGGGGTGACTGGCTACACCTTC,CAIRLTGVTGYTF
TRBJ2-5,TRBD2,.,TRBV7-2,TGTGCCAGCAGCTTACCGACTGGACTAGCGGGGGGTGTTCGAGCAGAGACCCAGTACTTC,CASSLPTGLAGGVRAETQYF
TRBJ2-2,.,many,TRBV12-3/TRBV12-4,TGTGCCAGCAGTTTAAAAGTCGGGAACACCGGGGAGCTGTTTTTT,CASSLKVGNTGELFF
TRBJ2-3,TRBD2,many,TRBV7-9,TGTGCCAGCAGCCCTATAGCGGGGTCCACAGATACGCAGTATTTT,CASSPIAGSTDTQYF
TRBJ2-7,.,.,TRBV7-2,TGTGCCAGCAGCCCGGGCGGGTGGCAGGGTGGAACCTACGAGCAGTACTTC,CASSPGGWQGGTYEQYF
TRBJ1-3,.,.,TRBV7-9,TGTGCCAGCGACGGAAGCTCTGGAAACACCATATATTTT,CASDGSSGNTIYF
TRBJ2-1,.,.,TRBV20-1,TGCAGTGCTAGAGATGTGAGGGGGGGCGGCGATGAGCAGTTCTTC,CSARDVRGGGDEQFF
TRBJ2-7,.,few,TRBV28,TGTGCCAGCAGAATCCGGGACGGGAGCTACGAGCAGTACTTC,CASRIRDGSYEQYF
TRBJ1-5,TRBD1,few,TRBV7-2,TGTGCCAGCAGCCCTAAGGTTGCGCAGGGGGCTCAGCCCCAGCATTTT,CASSPKVAQGAQPQHF
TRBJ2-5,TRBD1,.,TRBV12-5,TGTGCTAGTGGTTTGGTAGAGGGGCCTTGGGACAGGGGGCTGGAAGAGACCCAGTACTTC,CASGLVEGPWDRGLEETQYF
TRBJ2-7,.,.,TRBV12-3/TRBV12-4,TGTGCCAGCAGTTTCCGGGACCGAAAGGGGGAGCAGTACTTC,CASSFRDRKGEQYF
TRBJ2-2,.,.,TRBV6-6,TGTGCCAGCAGTTACCGAGGCGCCGGGGAGCTGTTTTTT,CASSYRGAGELFF
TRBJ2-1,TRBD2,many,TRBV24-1,TGTGCCACCAGTTCTAGCGGGAAGTTGGATGAGCAGTTCTTC,CATSSSGKLDEQFF
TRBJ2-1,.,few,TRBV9,TGTGCCAGCAGCGTAGGAAACAGCCACAATGAGCAGTTCTTC,CASSVGNSHNEQFF
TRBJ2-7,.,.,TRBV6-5,TGTGCCAGCAGTTACGGGGGAGGGCAGTACTTC,CASSYGGGQYF